Shown below are 32 T cell receptor beta chains from a single sample sequenced in a study of cytomegalovirus exposure and HLA in healthy donors. Vbeta (60) and Jbeta (13) primers were used in the PCR. Sequencing was performed with immunoSEQ multiplex PCR; in TCRdb, only in-frame clones are kept and a portion is missing. The data show about 140,000 clones, under 80% seen once. The sample taken for sequencing was PBMCs. All receptors derive from a woman in her fifties or sixties in good health and CMV-seropositive.

This clone has only one observation. The chain uses TRBV11-2 and TRBJ2-3; D might be TRBD2 (6 bases). Germline V gene lookup returns CDR1 SGHAT and CDR2 FQNNGV. Trimming removed 1 base from V and 2 bases from J, with 13 bases in between. The CDR3 is made up of 16 amino acids. CDR3 loop: CASSLVGGAYTDTQYF. The CDR3 DNA sequence: TGTGCCAGCAGCTTAGTGGGCGGGGCCTACACAGATACGCAGTATTTT.

This chain joins TRBV19 and TRBJ1-5; D possibly corresponds to TRBD1 (6 bases). Germline CDR1 and CDR2: LNHDA and SQIVND (reference sequence). The CDR3 totals 15 residues. The V gene lost 4 bases and the J gene lost 5 bases, with 15 bases spanning the gap. CDR3 amino acids: CASSTPRGSYQPQHF. The DNA for the CDR3 is TGTGCCAGTAGTACCCCCAGGGGTTCATATCAGCCCCAGCATTTT. The full variable domain, with the rest looked up from reference TRBV19 and TRBJ1-5, is DGGITQSPKYLFRKEGQNVTLSCEQNLNHDAMYWYRQDPGQGLRLIYYSQIVNDFQKGDIAEGYSVSREKKESFPLTVTSAQKNPTAFYLCASSTPRGSYQPQHFGDGTRLSIL.

Here the CDR3 reads CASSLPVDRYEQYF. The CDR3 nucleotides read TGTGCCAGCAGTTTACCAGTTGACAGGTACGAGCAGTACTTC. The rearrangement links TRBV28 to TRBJ2-7; the D gene is possibly TRBD1 (6 bases). Trimming pared 2 bases from V and 4 bases from J, leaving 12 bases between. The CDR3 consists of 14 residues. The germline CDR1 and CDR2 sequences are MDHEN and SYDVKM.

In this sample, this clone turned up a few times. This sequence joins TRBV6-1 and TRBJ1-4; no clear D gene. The length of the CDR3 is 15 residues. Trimming removed 2 bases at V and 6 bases at J, with 13 bases between. Germline values: CDR1 MNHNS, CDR2 SASEGT. The CDR3 here is CASSEHLKQDEKLFF. The CDR3 nucleotides are TGTGCCAGCAGTGAACATTTGAAGCAAGATGAAAAACTGTTTTTT.

The chain combines TRBV19 with TRBJ1-6, with TRBD1 matching 9 bases. Germline V gene lookup returns CDR1 LNHDA and CDR2 SQIVND (reference sequence). The CDR3 contains 15 residues. Trimming removed 5 bases from V and 7 bases from J; junction bases left unmatched: 6. The CDR3 region has the DNA TGTGCCAGTAGTGGAGGGACAGGGAGAAATTCACCCCTCCACTTT. Protein product: CASSGGTGRNSPLHF.

CDR3 sequence reads: CATPKSGGGTGELFF. The CDR3 nucleotides read TGTGCCACCCCCAAATCAGGGGGAGGCACCGGGGAGCTGTTTTTT. The rearrangement uses TRBV28 and TRBJ2-2; a possible D gene is TRBD1 (7 bases). The CDR3 sequence is 15 residues long. Germline assignment: CDR1 MDHEN and CDR2 SYDVKM. The V end lost 10 bases, the J end lost 4 bases, and 19 bases lay between the germline ends.

As to this clone: Other DNA sequences from this sample encode an identical CDR3 as well. J is TRBJ2-7 and V is TRBV9, with 9 bases fitting TRBD2. In germline, CDR1 is SGDLS, CDR2 YYNGEE. Unmatched junction bases numbered 4, after V lost 0 bases and J lost 0 bases. The CDR3 runs 16 residues. DNA of the CDR3: TGTGCCAGCAGCGTAGAGGGTAGCGGGGGCTCCTACGAGCAGTACTTC. Its translation is CASSVEGSGGSYEQYF.

The rearrangement uses TRBV11-3 and TRBJ2-3; 7 bases match TRBD1. Germline CDR1 and CDR2: SGHNT and YENEEA. Trimming cost V 6 bases and J 2 bases; bases outside gene matches: 11. The CDR3 sequence is 16 residues long. The DNA for the CDR3 is TGTGCCAGCAGTTCAGGGGGATCCGGGGTCACAGATACGCAGTATTTT. Translating gives CASSSGGSGVTDTQYF.

The rearrangement uses TRBV9 and TRBJ2-5; 12 bases align to TRBD1. Germline values: CDR1 SGDLS, CDR2 YYNGEE. The CDR3 sequence is 17 residues long. After removal of 2 bases from V and 5 bases from J, the junction contained 10 bases not matched to a gene. The CDR3 DNA reads TGTGCCAGCAGCGTGGGGACAGGGGGCGGCCGCGGTGAGACCCAGTACTTC. Residues: CASSVGTGGGRGETQYF.

V is TRBV7-2 and J is TRBJ1-2, with D possibly matching TRBD1 (6 bases). V was pared by 1 base and J by 0 bases, with 9 bases between. The length of the CDR3 is 15 residues. Germline V lookup: CDR1 SGHTA, CDR2 FQGNSA. CDR3 sequence: CASSLEGGTNYGYTF. The CDR3 DNA reads as TGTGCCAGCAGCTTAGAGGGGGGGACTAACTATGGCTACACCTTC.

This chain connects TRBV30 to TRBJ1-1; D gene unclear. CDR1 and CDR2 from the germline V gene are GTSNPN and SVGIG (reference sequence). The V end was cut by 0 bases, the J end by 4 bases, with 12 bases between. The CDR3 runs to 14 residues. The CDR3 spells CAWSVSFSGTEAFF. The CDR3 DNA reads TGTGCCTGGAGTGTCAGTTTCTCGGGCACTGAAGCTTTCTTT.

The chain has TRBV28 and TRBJ2-1, with 14 positions matching TRBD2. The CDR3 is 16 residues long. After removal of 5 bases from V and 4 bases from J, the junction contained 4 bases not matched to a gene. In germline, CDR1 is MDHEN, CDR2 SYDVKM. DNA for the CDR3: TGTGCCAGCAGTGTCTGGACTAGCGGGGGGTACAATGAGCAGTTCTTC. Its protein is CASSVWTSGGYNEQFF.

This chain joins TRBV7-6 and TRBJ2-3; TRBD2 is a possible D gene (7 bases). Germline-derived CDR1 and CDR2 are SGHVS and FNYEAQ. The germline V and J ends were trimmed by 7 bases and 6 bases, with 17 bases remaining between them. The CDR3 runs 14 residues. The CDR3 loop is CASTFGGASDTQYF. The CDR3 nucleotides read TGTGCCAGCACTTTTGGGGGGGCCTCGGATACGCAGTATTTT.

The genes are TRBV19 and TRBJ1-5; no definite D call. The length of the CDR3 is 15 residues. V dropped 6 bases and J dropped 5 bases, with 17 bases sitting between them. The germline gives CDR1 LNHDA, CDR2 SQIVND (reference sequence). This CDR3 reads CASSPPPVVDQPQHF. Here the CDR3 DNA reads TGTGCCAGTAGCCCACCACCGGTGGTAGATCAGCCCCAGCATTTT.

The chain joins TRBV5-4 to TRBJ1-2; no reliable D call. V was trimmed by 2 bases and J by 6 bases, leaving 11 bases between them. There are 13 residues in the CDR3. Germline CDR1 is SGHNT and CDR2 is YYREEE (reference sequence). The CDR3 protein is CASSFVYSDGYTF. The CDR3 coding sequence is TGTGCCAGCAGCTTCGTTTACTCGGATGGCTACACCTTC. The entire variable domain, with the rest obtained from reference TRBV5-4 and TRBJ1-2, is as follows: ETGVTQSPTHLIKTRGQQVTLRCSSQSGHNTVSWYQQALGQGPQFIFQYYREEENGRGNFPPRFSGLQFPNYSSELNVNALELDDSALYLCASSFVYSDGYTFGSGTRLTVV.

By share, this clone ranks as medium-sized. The chain is built from TRBV7-9 and TRBJ1-4; 8 positions agree with TRBD1. J gave up 4 bases and V 5 bases, and 6 bases lay outside the gene matches. The CDR3 contains 15 residues. The germline gives CDR1 SEHNR, CDR2 FQNEAQ (reference sequence). In DNA, the CDR3 is TGTGCCAGCAGCCAGGGGGCGCACGGTAATGAAAAACTGTTTTTT. It is translated as CASSQGAHGNEKLFF.

The chain couples TRBV6-6 to TRBJ2-1; 9 bases are shared with TRBD1. Germline-derived CDR1 and CDR2 are MNHNY and SVGAGI (reference sequence). V dropped 4 bases and J dropped 5; count of bases not matched to a gene: 6. The length of the CDR3 is 15 residues. CDR3 amino acids: CASSSPGQGNNEQFF. For the CDR3, the DNA is TGTGCCAGCAGTTCACCGGGACAGGGTAACAATGAGCAGTTCTTC.

V gene TRBV9 combines with J gene TRBJ1-3; D is undetermined. The length of the CDR3 is 15 residues. Trimming stripped 4 bases from V and 0 bases from J, with 11 bases between. The V gene's germline CDR1 is SGDLS and CDR2 YYNGEE. The CDR3 is CASSSRQSSGNTIYF. CDR3 coding DNA: TGTGCCAGCAGCTCTAGGCAGTCCTCTGGAAACACCATATATTTT.

This sequence joins TRBV28 and TRBJ2-5; 7 nucleotides align to TRBD1. The trim removed 5 bases at V and 1 base at J, leaving 10 bases unmatched. This CDR3 is built from 16 residues. CDR1 and CDR2 from the germline V gene are MDHEN and SYDVKM. For the CDR3, the DNA is TGTGCCAGCAGTGTCTTTCCGGGACAGATCCAAGAGACCCAGTACTTC. This sequence encodes CASSVFPGQIQETQYF.

The chain joins TRBV6-6 to TRBJ2-3, with D tentatively TRBD2 (6 bases). The germline V gene encodes CDR1 MNHNY and CDR2 SVGAGI (reference sequence). The CDR3 has 13 amino acids. V shed 10 bases and J shed 4 bases, with 15 bases lying between them. CDR3 sequence reads: CATTGRLADTQYF. The CDR3 DNA follows: TGTGCCACCACTGGGAGGTTGGCAGATACGCAGTATTTT.

This clone has only one observation. This rearrangement joins TRBV10-3 to TRBJ1-3; TRBD1 matches 7 bases. CDR3 length: 14 residues. The trim removed 3 bases at V and 5 bases at J, leaving 4 bases unmatched. Germline CDR1 and CDR2: ENHRY and SYGVKD. The CDR3 loop is CAISEGTERNTIYF. The CDR3 DNA is TGTGCCATCAGTGAAGGGACAGAACGAAACACCATATATTTT.

This chain links TRBV7-9 with TRBJ2-7, with D tentatively TRBD1 (5 bases). This CDR3 spans 14 amino acids. CDR1 is SEHNR and CDR2 is FQNEAQ in the germline V gene (reference sequence). Trimming left V 4 bases short and J 0 bases short, with 10 bases between. The CDR3 spells CASSSSRDSYEQYF. In DNA, the CDR3 is TGTGCCAGCAGCTCCTCCAGGGACTCCTACGAGCAGTACTTC.

This rearrangement joins TRBV19 to TRBJ1-5, with a weak D call TRBD1 (5 bases). Germline V lookup: CDR1 LNHDA, CDR2 SQIVND (reference sequence). Deletions cut 7 bases from V and 0 bases from J, with 13 bases between. The CDR3 runs 15 residues. Here the CDR3 reads CASNPAGDSNQPQHF. The CDR3 coding sequence is TGTGCCAGTAATCCAGCGGGGGATAGCAATCAGCCCCAGCATTTT.

CDR3 region: CASSVTGGVNNEQFF. The CDR3 nucleotides read TGCGCCAGCAGCGTTACAGGGGGGGTCAACAATGAGCAGTTCTTC. The chain carries TRBV5-1 and TRBJ2-1, with D perhaps matching TRBD1 (8 bases). Germline-derived CDR1 and CDR2 are SGHRS and YFSETQ. Trimming removed 4 bases from V and 5 bases from J, with 16 bases in between. This CDR3 contains 15 residues.

The V gene is TRBV7-9, the J gene TRBJ2-2, with D possibly matching TRBD1 (5 bases). The CDR3 covers 17 residues. Trimming took 0 bases from V and 7 from J, leaving 18 bases between them. Germline CDR1 and CDR2: SEHNR and FQNEAQ (reference sequence). The CDR3 bases are TGTGCCAGCAGCTTAGCGGCCAGGGCAGTTCGGAGCGGGGAGCTGTTTTTT. It yields the protein CASSLAARAVRSGELFF.

The chain uses TRBV5-1 and TRBJ2-5; possibly TRBD1 for D (5 bases). Germline CDR1 SGHRS, CDR2 YFSETQ. The CDR3 has 14 amino acids. Trimming cost V 0 bases and J 1 base, with 7 bases left between them. CDR3: CASSLGDSQETQYF. DNA for the CDR3: TGCGCCAGCAGCTTGGGTGACAGCCAAGAGACCCAGTACTTC.

V gene TRBV7-6 combines with J gene TRBJ2-1; TRBD1 agrees at 7 bases. The germline V gene encodes CDR1 SGHVS and CDR2 FNYEAQ. With 1 base clipped from V and 3 bases from J, the junction kept 3 bases outside the gene matches. The CDR3 totals 15 residues. Written as DNA, the CDR3 is TGTGCCAGCAGCTTAGGGGCAGGGGGCTACAATGAGCAGTTCTTC. As protein: CASSLGAGGYNEQFF.

This chain joins TRBV7-6 and TRBJ2-2, with D possibly being TRBD1 (5 bases). This CDR3 comprises 15 residues. Trimming took 1 base from V and 3 from J, leaving 9 bases between them. CDR1 and CDR2 (germline): SGHVS, FNYEAQ. The CDR3 protein is CASSLGTGHTGELFF. In DNA form, the CDR3 reads TGTGCCAGCAGCTTAGGTACAGGACACACCGGGGAGCTGTTTTTT.

The genes are TRBV7-2 and TRBJ2-3; 9 nucleotides line up with TRBD2. CDR1 and CDR2 (germline): SGHTA, FQGNSA. CDR3 length: 16 residues. V trimming: 4 bases; J trimming: 2 bases; junction bases outside the gene matches: 7. This CDR3 is CASSWSGGTNTDTQYF. The CDR3 region has the DNA TGTGCCAGCAGCTGGAGCGGGGGGACCAACACAGATACGCAGTATTTT.

DNA of the CDR3: TGTGCCAGCAGCTTAGGACAGGTTCCTGAAGCTTTCTTT. This sequence encodes CASSLGQVPEAFF. V is TRBV5-4 and J is TRBJ1-1, with 7 bases matching TRBD1. V lost 2 bases to trimming and J lost 6 bases; unmatched junction nucleotides: 4. Germline CDR1 reads SGHNT; CDR2 reads YYREEE (reference sequence). This CDR3 contains 13 residues. The full variable domain, rest sourced from reference TRBV5-4 and TRBJ1-1, is ETGVTQSPTHLIKTRGQQVTLRCSSQSGHNTVSWYQQALGQGPQFIFQYYREEENGRGNFPPRFSGLQFPNYSSELNVNALELDDSALYLCASSLGQVPEAFFGQGTRLTVV.

The V call is TRBV27, the J call TRBJ2-3; D may be TRBD1 (5 bases). Germline V gene sequence: CDR1 MNHEY, CDR2 SMNVEV (reference sequence). This CDR3 comprises 16 residues. V lost 5 bases and J lost 0, with 15 bases in between. The CDR3 region has the DNA TGTGCCAGCAGTGCAATAAGGGGTATTAGCACAGATACGCAGTATTTT. Amino acids: CASSAIRGISTDTQYF.

The chain employs TRBV9 and TRBJ2-5; 7 positions match TRBD1. The length of the CDR3 is 13 residues. V was clipped by 2 bases and J by 4 bases; unmatched bases: 2. CDR1 and CDR2 (germline): SGDLS, YYNGEE. CDR3 sequence reads: CASSVNRGETQYF. CDR3 nucleotide sequence: TGTGCCAGCAGCGTTAACAGGGGAGAGACCCAGTACTTC.